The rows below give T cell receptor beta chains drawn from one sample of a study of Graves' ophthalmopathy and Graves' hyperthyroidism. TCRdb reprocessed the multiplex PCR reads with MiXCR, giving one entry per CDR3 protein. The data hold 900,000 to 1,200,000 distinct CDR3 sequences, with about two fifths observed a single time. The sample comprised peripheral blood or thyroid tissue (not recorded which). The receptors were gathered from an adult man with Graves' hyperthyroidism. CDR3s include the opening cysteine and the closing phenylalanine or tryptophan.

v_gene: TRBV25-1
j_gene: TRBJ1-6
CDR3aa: CAREDRQNSPLHF

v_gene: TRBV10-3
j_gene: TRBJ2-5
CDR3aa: CASSPGPLGETQYF

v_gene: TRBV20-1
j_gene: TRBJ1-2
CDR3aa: CSAGQAYGYTF

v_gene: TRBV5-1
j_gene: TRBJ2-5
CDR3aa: CASSLALPDEETQYF

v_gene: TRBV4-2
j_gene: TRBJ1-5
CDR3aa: CASSQADRGNQPQHF

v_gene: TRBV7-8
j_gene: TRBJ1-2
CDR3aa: CASSLVAGAVGGYTF

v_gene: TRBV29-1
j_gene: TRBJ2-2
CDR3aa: CSALFGGGELFF

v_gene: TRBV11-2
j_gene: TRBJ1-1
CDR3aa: CASSSAGGLAFF

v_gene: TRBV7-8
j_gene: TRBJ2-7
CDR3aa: CASSLASGRPYEQYF

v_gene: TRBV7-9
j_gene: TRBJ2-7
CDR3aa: CASSLYRGSLSYEQYF

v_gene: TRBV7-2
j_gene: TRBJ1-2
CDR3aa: CASRNDRAGGVYGYTF

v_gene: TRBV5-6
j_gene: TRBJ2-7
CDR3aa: CASSPLVPYEQYF

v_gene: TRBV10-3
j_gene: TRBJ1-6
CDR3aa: CAISEAGTGNSPLHF

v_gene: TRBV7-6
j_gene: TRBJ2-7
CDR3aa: CASSSDRLAGVEYF

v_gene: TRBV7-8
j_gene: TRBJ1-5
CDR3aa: CASSFPPQPQHF

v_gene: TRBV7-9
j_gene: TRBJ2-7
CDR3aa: CASSQALQGSLSYEQYF

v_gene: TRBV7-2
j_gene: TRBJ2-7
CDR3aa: CASSSGQGFGYEQYF

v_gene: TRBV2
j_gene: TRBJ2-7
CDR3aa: CASRLEPPLGEQYF

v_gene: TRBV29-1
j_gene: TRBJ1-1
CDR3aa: CSVGQGRRTEAFF

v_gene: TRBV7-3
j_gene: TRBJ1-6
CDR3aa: CAWRAQTGYNSPLHF

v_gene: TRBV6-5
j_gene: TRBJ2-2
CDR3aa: CASSPSAGSGGELFF

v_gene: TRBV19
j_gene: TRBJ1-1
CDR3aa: CASIGKNTEAFF

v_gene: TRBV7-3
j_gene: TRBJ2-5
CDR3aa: CASSSPLAEQGAVETQYF

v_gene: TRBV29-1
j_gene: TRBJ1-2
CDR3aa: CSVVLGQNYGYTF

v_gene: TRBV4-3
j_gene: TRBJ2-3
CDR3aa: CASSQGEDTQYF

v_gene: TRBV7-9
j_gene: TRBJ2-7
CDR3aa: CASSQTSSEQYF

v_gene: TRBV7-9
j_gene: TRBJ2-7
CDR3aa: CASSLPGTGTAEQYF

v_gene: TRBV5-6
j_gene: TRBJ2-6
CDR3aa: CASSFVLHSGANVLTF

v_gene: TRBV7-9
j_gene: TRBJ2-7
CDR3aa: CASSPQPGTGNYEQYF

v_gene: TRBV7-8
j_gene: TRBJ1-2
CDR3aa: CASSLTGEGSYGYTF

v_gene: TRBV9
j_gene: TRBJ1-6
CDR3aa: CASSGGSGASPLHF

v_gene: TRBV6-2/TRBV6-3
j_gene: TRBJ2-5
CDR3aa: CASSFTGNAGTQYF

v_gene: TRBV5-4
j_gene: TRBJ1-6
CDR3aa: CASSSMDSSSLHF

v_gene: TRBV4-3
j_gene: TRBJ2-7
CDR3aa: CAGSPGQGPIYEQYF

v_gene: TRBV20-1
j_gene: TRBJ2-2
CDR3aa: CSALAGVTGELFF

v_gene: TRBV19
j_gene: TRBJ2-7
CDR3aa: CASSVNGLHYEQYF

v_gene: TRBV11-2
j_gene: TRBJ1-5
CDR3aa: CASSRTGLGQPQHF

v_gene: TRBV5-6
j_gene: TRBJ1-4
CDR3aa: CASSAWDRAEKLFF

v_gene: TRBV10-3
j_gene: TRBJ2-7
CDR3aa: CAISESGSGRTNYEQYF

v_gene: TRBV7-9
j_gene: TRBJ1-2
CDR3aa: CASSLDRFLPSDFGYTF

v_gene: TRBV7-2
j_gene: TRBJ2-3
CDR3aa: CASSFQGTDTQYF

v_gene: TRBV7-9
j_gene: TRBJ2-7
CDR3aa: CASSSHEGTPTSSSYEQYF

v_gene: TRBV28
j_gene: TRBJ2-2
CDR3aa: CASDDPNTGELFF